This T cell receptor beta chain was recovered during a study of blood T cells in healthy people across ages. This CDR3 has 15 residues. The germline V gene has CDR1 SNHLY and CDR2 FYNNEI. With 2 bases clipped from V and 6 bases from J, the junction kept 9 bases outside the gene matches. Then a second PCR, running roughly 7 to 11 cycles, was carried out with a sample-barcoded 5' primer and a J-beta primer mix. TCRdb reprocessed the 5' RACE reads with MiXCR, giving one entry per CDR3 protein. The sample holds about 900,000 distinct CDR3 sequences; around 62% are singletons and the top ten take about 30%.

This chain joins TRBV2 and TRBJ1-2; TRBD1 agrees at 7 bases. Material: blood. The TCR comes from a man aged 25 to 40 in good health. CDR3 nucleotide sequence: TGTGCCAGCAGTGAAATCCCCGGGACAGAGCATGGCTACACCTTC. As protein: CASSEIPGTEHGYTF. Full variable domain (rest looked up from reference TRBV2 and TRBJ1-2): EPEVTQTPSHQVTQMGQEVILRCVPISNHLYFYWYRQILGQKVEFLVSFYNNEISEKSEIFDDQFSVERPDGSNFTLKIRSTKLEDSAMYFCASSEIPGTEHGYTFGSGTRLTVV.